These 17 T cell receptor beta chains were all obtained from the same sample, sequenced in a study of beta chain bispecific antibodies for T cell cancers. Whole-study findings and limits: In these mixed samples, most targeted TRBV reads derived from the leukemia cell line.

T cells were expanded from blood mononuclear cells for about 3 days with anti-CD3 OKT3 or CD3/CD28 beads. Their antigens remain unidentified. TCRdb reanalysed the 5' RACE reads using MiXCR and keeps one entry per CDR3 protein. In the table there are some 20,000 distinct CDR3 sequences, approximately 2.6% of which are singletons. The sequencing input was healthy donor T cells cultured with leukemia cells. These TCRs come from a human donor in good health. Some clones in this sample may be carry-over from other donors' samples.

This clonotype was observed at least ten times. The CDR3 nucleotides are TGTGCCAGCAGTTTAAGTCAAGGATTCTCCTACGAGCAGTACTTC. Translated: CASSLSQGFSYEQYF. This chain links TRBV27 with TRBJ2-7; D is ambiguous. V was cut by 2 bases and J by 0 bases, with 11 bases left in between. This CDR3 is 15 amino acids long. The V gene's germline CDR1 is MNHEY and CDR2 SMNVEV (reference sequence).

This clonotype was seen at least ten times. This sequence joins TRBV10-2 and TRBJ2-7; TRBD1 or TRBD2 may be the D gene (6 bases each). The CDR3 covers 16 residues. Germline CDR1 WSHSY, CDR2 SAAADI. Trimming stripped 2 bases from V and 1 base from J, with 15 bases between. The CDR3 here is CASSERGAWGSYEQYF. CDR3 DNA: TGCGCCAGCAGTGAGAGGGGGGCATGGGGGTCCTACGAGCAGTACTTC.

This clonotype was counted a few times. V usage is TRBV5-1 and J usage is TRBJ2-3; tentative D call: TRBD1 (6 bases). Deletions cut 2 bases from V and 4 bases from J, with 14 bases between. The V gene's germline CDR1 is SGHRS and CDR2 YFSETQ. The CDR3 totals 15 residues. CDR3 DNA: TGCGCCAGCAGCTTACAGGGCTCTCGGGCAGATACGCAGTATTTT. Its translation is CASSLQGSRADTQYF.

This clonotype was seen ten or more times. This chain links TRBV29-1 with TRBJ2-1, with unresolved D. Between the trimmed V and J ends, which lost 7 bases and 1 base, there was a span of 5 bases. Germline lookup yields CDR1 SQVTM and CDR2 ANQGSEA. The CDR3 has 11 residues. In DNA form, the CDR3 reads TGCAGCGACTTGTCCTACAATGAGCAGTTCTTC. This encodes CSDLSYNEQFF.

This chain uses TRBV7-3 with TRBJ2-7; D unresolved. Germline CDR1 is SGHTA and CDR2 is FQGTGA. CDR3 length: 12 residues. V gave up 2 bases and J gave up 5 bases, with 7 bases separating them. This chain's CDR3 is CASSLLWHEQYF. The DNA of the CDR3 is TGTGCCAGCAGCTTACTGTGGCACGAGCAGTACTTC.

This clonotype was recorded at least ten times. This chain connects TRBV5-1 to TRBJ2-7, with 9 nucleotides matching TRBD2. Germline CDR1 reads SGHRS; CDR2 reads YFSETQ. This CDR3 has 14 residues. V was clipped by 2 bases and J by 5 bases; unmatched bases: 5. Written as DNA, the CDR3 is TGCGCCAGCAGCTTAGAAAGCGGGGGGAACGAGCAGTACTTC. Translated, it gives CASSLESGGNEQYF.

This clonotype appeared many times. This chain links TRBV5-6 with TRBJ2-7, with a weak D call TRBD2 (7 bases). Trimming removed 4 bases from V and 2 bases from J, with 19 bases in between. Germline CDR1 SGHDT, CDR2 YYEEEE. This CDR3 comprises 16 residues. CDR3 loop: CASSRGAPGGTYEQYF. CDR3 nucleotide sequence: TGTGCCAGCAGCCGGGGGGCTCCGGGGGGAACCTACGAGCAGTACTTC.

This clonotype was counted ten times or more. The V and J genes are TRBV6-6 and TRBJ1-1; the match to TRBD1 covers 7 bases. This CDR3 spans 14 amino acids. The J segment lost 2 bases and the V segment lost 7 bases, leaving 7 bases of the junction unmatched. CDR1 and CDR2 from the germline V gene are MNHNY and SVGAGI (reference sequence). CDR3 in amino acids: CASTETGSNTEAFF. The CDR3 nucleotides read TGTGCCAGCACAGAGACAGGGTCCAACACTGAAGCTTTCTTT.

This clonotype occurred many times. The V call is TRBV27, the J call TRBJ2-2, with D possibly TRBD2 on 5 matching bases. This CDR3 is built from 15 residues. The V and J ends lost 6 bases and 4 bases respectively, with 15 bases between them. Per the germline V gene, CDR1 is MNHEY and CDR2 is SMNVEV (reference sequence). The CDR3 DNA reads TGTGCCAGCAGGCCCCCCTGGGCGGGCACCGGGGAGCTGTTTTTT. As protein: CASRPPWAGTGELFF.

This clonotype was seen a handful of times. CDR3: CSARRNENTEAFF. The CDR3 DNA follows: TGCAGTGCTAGAAGGAACGAGAACACTGAAGCTTTCTTT. The V and J genes are TRBV20-1 and TRBJ1-1; D is unresolved. Looked up from germline, CDR1 is DFQATT and CDR2 is SNEGSKA (reference sequence). The CDR3 sequence is 13 residues long. Trimming shortened V by 2 bases and J by 1 base, and 8 bases separated the two germline ends.

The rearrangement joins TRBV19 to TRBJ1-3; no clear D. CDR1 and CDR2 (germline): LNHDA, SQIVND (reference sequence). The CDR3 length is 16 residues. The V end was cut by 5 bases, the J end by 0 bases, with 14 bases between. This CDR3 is CASSSRTGSSGNTIYF. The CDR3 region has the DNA TGTGCCAGTAGTTCTAGGACGGGGAGCTCTGGAAACACCATATATTTT. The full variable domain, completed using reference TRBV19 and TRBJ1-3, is DGGITQSPKYLFRKEGQNVTLSCEQNLNHDAMYWYRQDPGQGLRLIYYSQIVNDFQKGDIAEGYSVSREKKESFPLTVTSAQKNPTAFYLCASSSRTGSSGNTIYFGEGSWLTVV.

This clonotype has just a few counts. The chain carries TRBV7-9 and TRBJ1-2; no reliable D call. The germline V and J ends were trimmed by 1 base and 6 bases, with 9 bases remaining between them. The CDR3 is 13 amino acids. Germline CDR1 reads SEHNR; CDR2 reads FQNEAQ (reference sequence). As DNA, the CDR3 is TGTGCCAGCAGCTTAGAGAGGGATCATGGCTACACCTTC. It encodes CASSLERDHGYTF.

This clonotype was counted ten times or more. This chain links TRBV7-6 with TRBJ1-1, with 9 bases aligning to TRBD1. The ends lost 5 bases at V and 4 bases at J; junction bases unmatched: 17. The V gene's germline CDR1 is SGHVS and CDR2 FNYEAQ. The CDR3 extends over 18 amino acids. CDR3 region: CASSISHSLTGGGTEAFF. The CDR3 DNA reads TGTGCCAGCAGCATCAGCCACTCCTTGACAGGGGGGGGCACTGAAGCTTTCTTT.

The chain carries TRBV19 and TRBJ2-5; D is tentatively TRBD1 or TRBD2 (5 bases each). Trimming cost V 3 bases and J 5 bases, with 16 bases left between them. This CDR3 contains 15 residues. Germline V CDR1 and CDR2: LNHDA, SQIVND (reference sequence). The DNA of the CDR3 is TGTGCCAGTAGTATTATAGGGGCCGGCGGGGAGACCCAGTACTTC. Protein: CASSIIGAGGETQYF.

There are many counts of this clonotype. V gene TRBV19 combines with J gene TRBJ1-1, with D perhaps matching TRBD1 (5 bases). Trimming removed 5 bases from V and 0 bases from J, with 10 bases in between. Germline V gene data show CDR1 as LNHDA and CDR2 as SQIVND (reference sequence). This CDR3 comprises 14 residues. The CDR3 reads CASSFGAMNTEAFF. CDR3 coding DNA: TGTGCCAGTAGTTTCGGGGCGATGAACACTGAAGCTTTCTTT.

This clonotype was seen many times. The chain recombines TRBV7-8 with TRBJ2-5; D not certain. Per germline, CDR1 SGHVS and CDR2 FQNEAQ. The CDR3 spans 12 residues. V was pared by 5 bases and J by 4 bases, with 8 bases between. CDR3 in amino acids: CASSGIGETQYF. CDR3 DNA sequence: TGTGCCAGCAGCGGGATAGGAGAGACCCAGTACTTC.

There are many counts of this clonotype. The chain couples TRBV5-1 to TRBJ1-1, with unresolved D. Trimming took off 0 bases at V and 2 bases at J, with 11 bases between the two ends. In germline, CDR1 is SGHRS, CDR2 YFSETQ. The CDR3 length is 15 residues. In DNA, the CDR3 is TGCGCCAGCAGCTTGGCCTTGGGGAGAAACACTGAAGCTTTCTTT. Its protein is CASSLALGRNTEAFF.